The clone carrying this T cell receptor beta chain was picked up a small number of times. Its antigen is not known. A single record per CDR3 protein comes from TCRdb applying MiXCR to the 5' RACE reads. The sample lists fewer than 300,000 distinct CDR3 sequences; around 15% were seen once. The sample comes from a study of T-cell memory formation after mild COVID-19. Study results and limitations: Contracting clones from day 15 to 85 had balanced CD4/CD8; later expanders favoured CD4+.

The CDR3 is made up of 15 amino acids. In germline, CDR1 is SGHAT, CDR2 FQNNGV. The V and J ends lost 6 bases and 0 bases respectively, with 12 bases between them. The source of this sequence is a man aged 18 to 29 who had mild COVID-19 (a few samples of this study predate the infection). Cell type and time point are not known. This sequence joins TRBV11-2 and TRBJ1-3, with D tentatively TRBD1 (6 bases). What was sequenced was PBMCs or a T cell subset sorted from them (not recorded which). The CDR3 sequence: CASSSDRISGNTIYF. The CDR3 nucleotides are TGTGCCAGCAGTTCAGACAGGATCTCTGGAAACACCATATATTTT.